The entry below gives a single TCR beta chain sequence along with its context. The sample is drawn from a study of blood T cell repertoires in COVID-19. Study in general: Nucleic acid was either cDNA or gDNA, and it came from T cells, B-cell-depleted T cells, or PBMCs.

The V and J ends lost 5 bases and 7 bases, in that order; junction bases with no gene match: 4. The germline V gene has CDR1 MNHEY and CDR2 SMNVEV (reference sequence). This CDR3 has 13 residues. Per the original data handling: Estimates of nucleated cell counts were drawn from the amplification of reference gene primers. Clones were read by immunoSEQ multiplex PCR, and TCRdb kept only the in-frame ones, dropping some. That table supplies the V and J calls and clone size; D and trimming were determined from the DNA. The repertoire includes about 260,000 clones, about 87% of them detected once, and roughly 4.3% sits in the top ten. Enrollees, roughly 18 to 89 years old, lived in 20 to 25 US areas.

The sample taken for sequencing was PBMCs or T cells enriched from blood (not recorded which). The TCR was taken from a woman aged 25 to 39 with acute COVID-19. The chain links TRBV27 to TRBJ1-4; 7 positions match TRBD1. CDR3 region: CASSAAGGEKLFF. Here the CDR3 DNA reads TGTGCCAGCAGTGCGGCAGGGGGTGAAAAACTGTTTTTT.